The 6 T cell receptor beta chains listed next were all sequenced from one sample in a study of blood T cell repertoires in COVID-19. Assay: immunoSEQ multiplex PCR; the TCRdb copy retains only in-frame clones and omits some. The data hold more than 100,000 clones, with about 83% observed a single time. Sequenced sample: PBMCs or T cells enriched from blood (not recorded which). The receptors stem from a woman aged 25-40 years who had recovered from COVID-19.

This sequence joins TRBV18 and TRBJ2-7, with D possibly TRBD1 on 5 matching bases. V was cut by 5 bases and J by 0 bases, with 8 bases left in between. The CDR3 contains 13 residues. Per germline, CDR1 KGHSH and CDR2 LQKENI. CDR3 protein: CASSKTASYEQYF. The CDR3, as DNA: TGTGCCAGCTCAAAGACAGCCTCCTACGAGCAGTACTTC.

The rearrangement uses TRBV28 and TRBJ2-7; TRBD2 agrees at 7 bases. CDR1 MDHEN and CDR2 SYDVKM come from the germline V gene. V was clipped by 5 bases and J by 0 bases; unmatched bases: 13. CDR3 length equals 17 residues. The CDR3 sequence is CASSPSEWGGSSYEQYF. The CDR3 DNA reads TGTGCCAGCAGTCCGTCGGAGTGGGGCGGGAGCTCCTACGAGCAGTACTTC.

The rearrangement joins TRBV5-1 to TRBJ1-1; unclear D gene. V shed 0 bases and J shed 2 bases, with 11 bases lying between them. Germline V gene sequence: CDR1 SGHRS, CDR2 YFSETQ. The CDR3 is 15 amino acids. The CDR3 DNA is TGCGCCAGCAGCTTGGAAGGAGGGCTCAACACTGAAGCTTTCTTT. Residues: CASSLEGGLNTEAFF.

CDR3 DNA sequence: TGTGCCAGTAGTATCCCCGGACAGGCCCGGAATGAAAAACTGTTTTTT. Its protein is CASSIPGQARNEKLFF. The V gene is TRBV19, the J gene TRBJ1-4; 7 bases fit TRBD1. The CDR3 sequence is 16 residues long. Looked up from germline, CDR1 is LNHDA and CDR2 is SQIVND (reference sequence). V shed 3 bases, J shed 5 bases, and the junction held 9 bases outside the gene matches.

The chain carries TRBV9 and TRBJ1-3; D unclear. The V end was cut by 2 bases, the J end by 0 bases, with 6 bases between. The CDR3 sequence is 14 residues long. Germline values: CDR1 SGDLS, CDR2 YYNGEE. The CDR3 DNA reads TGTGCCAGCAGCGTTTTAGACTCTGGAAACACCATATATTTT. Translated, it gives CASSVLDSGNTIYF.

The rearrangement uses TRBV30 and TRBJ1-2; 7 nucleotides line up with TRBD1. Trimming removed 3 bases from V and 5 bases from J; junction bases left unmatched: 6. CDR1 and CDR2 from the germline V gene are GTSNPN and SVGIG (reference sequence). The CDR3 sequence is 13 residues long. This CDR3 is CAWSGGQSYGYTF. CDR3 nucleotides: TGTGCCTGGAGCGGGGGACAGTCTTATGGCTACACCTTC.